This T cell receptor (beta chain) emerged from a study of vaccination effects on CD4 cells after COVID-19. Study-wide background: Participants received two doses of either the BNT162b2 or mRNA-1273 vaccine.

Study-level findings and limits: The study got few convalescent patients and did not collect any early post-infection timepoints.

Viral peptide pool expansion of antigen-specific CD4+ T cells preceded sequencing in the ViraFEST assay. The culture ran for nine to ten days, and then CD4+ T cells were isolated. Vaccine recipients lacked prior SARS-CoV-2 infection and had negative nucleocapsid antibodies. Half-medium exchanges with IL-2 medium took place on days 3 and 7. On this clone: Its antigen remains unknown.

This table comes from immunoSEQ multiplex PCR, and its TCRdb copy is limited to in-frame clones, with some not included. This table holds tens of thousands of clones, around 72% found once. V shed 6 bases and J 5 bases; nucleotides not matched to a gene: 10. Germline CDR1 is MNHNY and CDR2 is SVGAGI (reference sequence). This CDR3 contains 16 residues. This sequence originates from a human donor who received a COVID-19 vaccine. Here the sequenced sample was CD4+ T cells from PBMCs cultured with SARS-CoV-2 spike peptides, taken before COVID-19 vaccination. The chain combines TRBV6-6 with TRBJ1-5, with TRBD1 matching over 10 bases. Here the CDR3 reads CASSTRTGGVHQPQHF. The CDR3 bases are TGTGCCAGCAGCACTCGGACAGGGGGAGTGCATCAGCCCCAGCATTTT.